This T cell receptor beta chain was observed in a study of OX40 agonist ivuxolimab in advanced cancers. Study overall: Ivuxolimab, an agonist antibody against OX40 (CD134), was given to patients. Study-level results: CD8+ T cells showed, on average, more clonal expansion than CD4+ cells. Clonal expansion was among the lowest in partial responders at 0.1-3.0 mg/kg, especially CD8+.

Of note for this clone: Its cognate antigen is unknown.

Sampling of blood occurred at baseline, cycle 4 day 1, and cycle 7 day 1. Here immunoSEQ multiplex PCR was the method, and the copy in TCRdb shows in-frame clones only, minus some. The sample has over 45,000 clones; roughly 80% are singletons. V shed 4 bases, J shed 8 bases, and the junction held 8 bases outside the gene matches. Per the germline V gene, CDR1 is LNHDA and CDR2 is SQIVND (reference sequence). This CDR3 contains 15 residues. Sample: CD4+ or CD8+ T cells sorted from blood, taken in a trial of the OX40 agonist ivuxolimab. This TCR was recovered from an adult with an advanced solid tumor such as melanoma, head and neck, liver or kidney cancer. V usage is TRBV19 and J usage is TRBJ1-1; 12 bases line up with TRBD1. The CDR3 here is CASSTTGTGGEEAFF. The CDR3 region has the DNA TGTGCCAGTAGTACCACCGGGACAGGGGGCGAGGAAGCTTTCTTT. The complete variable domain, with remaining parts taken from reference TRBV19 and TRBJ1-1, reads DGGITQSPKYLFRKEGQNVTLSCEQNLNHDAMYWYRQDPGQGLRLIYYSQIVNDFQKGDIAEGYSVSREKKESFPLTVTSAQKNPTAFYLCASSTTGTGGEEAFFGQGTRLTVV.